These T cell receptor beta chains were read from a single sample in a study of OX40 agonist ivuxolimab in advanced cancers. Method: immunoSEQ multiplex PCR; TCRdb's copy keeps in-frame clones and lacks some. The sample contains about 46,000 clones, more than 85% of which appear only once. The sequences come from CD4+ or CD8+ T cells sorted from blood, collected in a trial of the OX40 agonist ivuxolimab. All receptors come from an adult with an advanced solid tumor such as melanoma, head and neck, liver or kidney cancer. CDR3s include the opening cysteine and the closing phenylalanine or tryptophan. The D gene is left open where the match is weak. Some rows mark clone size as missing; the rest say once, few, many or name a class of expanded clone.

v_gene,d_gene,j_gene,abundance,CDR3aa,CDR3nt
TRBV5-6,TRBD1,TRBJ2-5,NA,CASSFRDSPLRTQYF,TGTGCCAGCAGCTTCAGGGACAGTCCCTTGCGGACCCAGTACTTC
TRBV6-1,NA,TRBJ1-1,NA,CAGAQGPEAFF,TGTGCCGGGGCCCAGGGACCTGAAGCTTTCTTT
TRBV4-3,TRBD1,TRBJ1-2,NA,CASSLSTGEGYGYTF,TGCGCCAGCAGCCTAAGCACAGGGGAAGGCTATGGCTACACCTTC
TRBV27,NA,TRBJ1-2,NA,CASSLSSGGPNYYGYTF,TGTGCCAGCAGTTTATCATCCGGGGGTCCGAACTACTATGGCTACACCTTC
TRBV9,NA,TRBJ2-1,few,CASSAGDYNEQFF,TGTGCCAGCAGCGCGGGAGACTACAATGAGCAGTTCTTC
TRBV9,NA,TRBJ1-2,NA,CASSVGGTYGYTF,TGTGCCAGCAGCGTAGGGGGAACTTATGGCTACACCTTC
TRBV4-2,TRBD1,TRBJ1-1,NA,CASSHGQGVTEAFF,TGTGCCAGCAGCCACGGACAGGGGGTAACTGAAGCTTTCTTT
TRBV19,NA,TRBJ1-1,NA,CASSISKNTEAFF,TGTGCCAGTAGTATCTCGAAAAACACTGAAGCTTTCTTT
TRBV4-2,NA,TRBJ2-3,NA,CASSQDRGNSRDTQYF,TGTGCCAGCAGCCAAGATCGAGGGAACTCACGGGATACGCAGTATTTT
TRBV11-3,NA,TRBJ2-2,NA,CASSFSGLGTGELFF,TGTGCCAGCAGCTTTTCTGGGCTTGGCACCGGGGAGCTGTTTTTT
TRBV11-2,TRBD1,TRBJ2-3,once,CASSYTQGADTQYF,TGTGCCAGCAGTTACACACAGGGGGCAGATACGCAGTATTTT
TRBV30,NA,TRBJ2-7,NA,CAWSAPFRGSYEQYF,TGTGCCTGGAGTGCGCCATTTCGGGGTTCCTACGAGCAGTACTTC
TRBV19,NA,TRBJ2-1,NA,CAISRGVGDEQFF,TGTGCCATCTCTAGGGGAGTCGGCGATGAGCAGTTCTTC
TRBV5-4,TRBD2,TRBJ2-1,NA,CASSLEAGHYNEQFF,TGTGCCAGCAGCTTGGAAGCGGGGCACTACAATGAGCAGTTCTTC
TRBV7-8,TRBD1,TRBJ1-1,NA,CASSLLRTGGLEAFF,TGTGCCAGCAGCTTACTACGGACAGGGGGCTTGGAAGCTTTCTTT
TRBV5-1,TRBD1,TRBJ1-1,once,CASSGQGVNTEAFF,TGCGCCAGCAGCGGACAGGGAGTGAACACTGAAGCTTTCTTT
TRBV13,NA,TRBJ2-3,NA,CASSFEGRDTDTQYF,TGTGCCAGCAGCTTCGAGGGGCGCGACACAGATACGCAGTATTTT
TRBV28,NA,TRBJ1-5,NA,CASSAAPNQPQHF,TGTGCCAGCAGTGCGGCCCCTAATCAGCCCCAGCATTTT
TRBV5-8,NA,TRBJ1-1,NA,CASTSLGTNTEAFF,TGTGCCAGCACCTCCCTTGGTACGAACACTGAAGCTTTCTTT
TRBV27,TRBD2,TRBJ2-1,NA,CASSLGGAYNEQFF,TGTGCCAGCAGTTTGGGGGGGGCCTACAATGAGCAGTTCTTC
TRBV18,NA,TRBJ2-7,NA,CASSPPHRPYEQYF,TGTGCCAGCTCACCACCCCACCGCCCCTACGAGCAGTACTTC
TRBV6-5,NA,TRBJ2-3,NA,CASSPGQGSTDTQYF,TGTGCCAGCAGCCCCGGGCAGGGCAGCACAGATACGCAGTATTTT
TRBV5-1,NA,TRBJ2-1,once,CASSLVPPGAYNEQFF,TGCGCCAGCAGCTTGGTGCCCCCCGGAGCTTACAATGAGCAGTTCTTC